The 20 T cell receptor beta chains below come from one sample, sequenced in a study of T-cell reconstitution after alpha-beta-depleted transplantation in children. During its preparation, the TCRbeta library received unique molecular identifiers. In TCRdb, the PCR reads were re-called with MiXCR into one record per CDR3 protein. The data show 500,000 or so distinct CDR3 sequences, approximately 32% seen once. The starting material was PBMCs from the stem cell graft donor, obtained from the stem cell graft. The receptor source for this set is a human donor who donated a stem cell graft to a child with aplastic anemia.

V is TRBV7-6 and J is TRBJ1-5; possible D gene TRBD1, 5 bases. Germline V lookup: CDR1 SGHVS, CDR2 FNYEAQ. CDR3 size: 13 residues. The germline V and J ends were trimmed by 8 bases and 1 base, with 9 bases remaining between them. The CDR3 DNA is TGTGCCAGCGGGGGGAGAAGCAATCAGCCCCAGCATTTT. Amino acids: CASGGRSNQPQHF.

This clonotype was seen a few times. The chain recombines TRBV5-1 with TRBJ1-1; TRBD1 is a possible D gene (6 bases). The V gene's germline CDR1 is SGHRS and CDR2 YFSETQ. The CDR3 spans 13 residues. The V end lost 4 bases, the J end lost 4 bases, and 11 bases lay between the germline ends. The CDR3 DNA is TGCGCCAGCAGCGTCACAGGGCCCACTGAAGCTTTCTTT. As protein: CASSVTGPTEAFF.

The chain employs TRBV7-2 and TRBJ2-5, with D perhaps TRBD1 or TRBD2 (5 bases each). This CDR3 is built from 16 residues. Germline values: CDR1 SGHTA, CDR2 FQGNSA. V lost 1 base and J lost 5, with 17 bases in between. The CDR3 loop reads CASSLDGTGRAETQYF. The CDR3 bases are TGTGCCAGCAGCTTAGATGGGACCGGCCGCGCGGAGACCCAGTACTTC.

The gene calls are TRBV20-1 and TRBJ1-2; D is uncertain. With 4 bases removed from V and 0 bases from J, the gap between germline ends came to 9 bases. The CDR3 consists of 13 residues. Germline-derived CDR1 and CDR2 are DFQATT and SNEGSKA (reference sequence). The CDR3, as DNA: TGCAGTGCTACAAAAGGAGCTAACTATGGCTACACCTTC. Protein product: CSATKGANYGYTF.

The chain combines TRBV12-3 or TRBV12-4 with TRBJ2-7; 7 bases map to TRBD1. With 6 bases clipped from V and 2 bases from J, the junction kept 7 bases outside the gene matches. There are 14 residues in the CDR3. The CDR3 region is CASRKQGNPYEQYF. CDR3 in DNA: TGTGCCAGCAGGAAACAGGGGAACCCCTACGAGCAGTACTTC.

The CDR3 protein is CASRGVGDTQYF. The CDR3 DNA follows: TGTGCCAGCAGAGGGGTCGGAGATACGCAGTATTTT. This chain joins TRBV7-6 and TRBJ2-3; D is perhaps TRBD1 (5 bases). Germline loops: CDR1 SGHVS, CDR2 FNYEAQ. V was trimmed by 6 bases and J by 5 bases, leaving 9 bases between them. The CDR3 extends over 12 amino acids.

The rearrangement joins TRBV12-3 or TRBV12-4 to TRBJ2-7; no clear D. The CDR3 is 12 amino acids. V dropped 2 bases and J dropped 3 bases, with 5 bases sitting between them. The chain's CDR3 is CASSLLNYEQYF. The CDR3 DNA reads as TGTGCCAGCAGTTTATTGAACTACGAGCAGTACTTC.

The chain recombines TRBV7-8 with TRBJ1-6, with 8 bases that match TRBD1. Germline V gene sequence: CDR1 SGHVS, CDR2 FQNEAQ. The CDR3 extends over 17 amino acids. Trimming cost V 0 bases and J 4 bases; bases outside gene matches: 5. The CDR3 bases are TGTGCCAGCAGCTTAGCAGGACAGGGCGTTTATAATTCACCCCTCCACTTT. Encoded protein: CASSLAGQGVYNSPLHF.

The gene calls are TRBV7-2 and TRBJ2-1; 9 bases line up with TRBD1. Trimming cost V 4 bases and J 7 bases; bases outside gene matches: 2. The CDR3 covers 13 residues. Per germline, CDR1 SGHTA and CDR2 FQGNSA. The CDR3 is CASSWGTGNEQFF. The CDR3 DNA sequence: TGTGCCAGCAGCTGGGGGACAGGGAATGAGCAGTTCTTC.

The chain links TRBV20-1 to TRBJ1-4; D not resolved. The ends were cut back, 3 bases at V and 8 bases at J, with 16 bases in the middle. The CDR3 spans 14 residues. Germline V lookup: CDR1 DFQATT, CDR2 SNEGSKA (reference sequence). In DNA form, the CDR3 reads TGCAGTGCTAGCGCTGAGCCGGGTCCGGAAAAACTGTTTTTT. Translation: CSASAEPGPEKLFF.

CDR3 sequence: CASSLGALEQYV. The CDR3, as DNA: TGTGCCAGCAGTCTCGGGGCCTTAGAGCAGTACGTC. The genes are TRBV2 and TRBJ2-7; D could derive from TRBD1 or TRBD2 (5 bases each). Trimming pared 5 bases from V and 7 bases from J, leaving 12 bases between. The CDR3 is 12 residues long. Germline V gives CDR1 SNHLY, CDR2 FYNNEI.

This clonotype has more than one count but fewer than ten. The chain joins TRBV20-1 to TRBJ1-5; tentative D call: TRBD1 (6 bases). Germline V gives CDR1 DFQATT, CDR2 SNEGSKA (reference sequence). The CDR3 covers 13 residues. Trimming took 5 bases from V and 6 from J, leaving 14 bases between them. DNA of the CDR3: TGCAGTGCTGCCCAGGGGAGCGGTCAGCCCCAGCATTTT. Amino acids: CSAAQGSGQPQHF.

The DNA of the CDR3 is TGCAGCGTAGAACCGGACAGGGGAAAGACCCAGTACTTC. It codes for CSVEPDRGKTQYF. This chain links TRBV29-1 with TRBJ2-5; 9 bases line up with TRBD1. There are 13 residues in the CDR3. CDR1 is SQVTM and CDR2 is ANQGSEA in the germline V gene. The ends lost 6 bases at V and 6 bases at J; junction bases unmatched: 8.

Only one count was recorded for this clonotype. The V call is TRBV3-1, the J call TRBJ2-1, with D hard to call. The ends were cut back, 0 bases at V and 6 bases at J, with 9 bases in the middle. This CDR3 has 14 amino acids. CDR1 LGHDT and CDR2 YNNKEL come from the germline V gene (reference sequence). CDR3 DNA: TGTGCCAGCAGCCAAGATTTGGGTCGCAATGAGCAGTTCTTC. This sequence encodes CASSQDLGRNEQFF.

The V gene is TRBV29-1, the J gene TRBJ2-5; D uncertain. Germline V gives CDR1 SQVTM, CDR2 ANQGSEA. The CDR3 has 12 residues. V shed 5 bases and J shed 3 bases, with 10 bases lying between them. In nucleotides, the CDR3 is TGCAGCGTTTTAGGTCTTAAAGAGACCCAGTACTTC. This translates into CSVLGLKETQYF.

The chain couples TRBV5-1 to TRBJ1-6, with D unresolved. The germline gives CDR1 SGHRS, CDR2 YFSETQ. This CDR3 spans 16 amino acids. Trimming left V 4 bases short and J 7 bases short, with 18 bases between. CDR3 sequence reads: CASSVVRSSENSPLHF. The DNA of the CDR3 is TGCGCCAGCAGCGTAGTTAGGAGCTCGGAAAATTCACCCCTCCACTTT.

The V and J genes are TRBV20-1 and TRBJ1-2; possibly TRBD1 for D (5 bases). The V gene's germline CDR1 is DFQATT and CDR2 SNEGSKA (reference sequence). The CDR3 has 15 residues. The V and J ends lost 6 bases and 2 bases respectively, with 19 bases between them. In nucleotides, the CDR3 is TGCAGTGCCCGCGGCGGTGGCAGGGTAAACTATGGCTACACCTTC. Residues: CSARGGGRVNYGYTF.

The sample holds a few counts of this clonotype. The CDR3 DNA follows: TGCAGCGGGGGACAGGGGGCGGTGGGGGGGCAGTTCTTC. This codes for CSGGQGAVGGQFF. The chain has TRBV29-1 and TRBJ2-1; 12 nucleotides match TRBD1. The J segment lost 12 bases and the V segment lost 7 bases, leaving 10 bases of the junction unmatched. Per germline, CDR1 SQVTM and CDR2 ANQGSEA. The CDR3 consists of 13 residues.

V gene TRBV20-1 combines with J gene TRBJ1-4; no definite D call. The germline gives CDR1 DFQATT, CDR2 SNEGSKA (reference sequence). The CDR3 has 15 residues. V lost 5 bases to trimming and J lost 8 bases, with 21 bases between them. In DNA, the CDR3 is TGCAGTGCTGGAAGAGCACGAAGTACGGGGGAAAAACTGTTTTTT. It encodes CSAGRARSTGEKLFF.

The chain couples TRBV5-1 to TRBJ1-2, with no clear D. This CDR3 region has 16 residues. The V end was cut by 0 bases, the J end by 4 bases, with 16 bases between. CDR1 SGHRS and CDR2 YFSETQ come from the germline V gene. The CDR3 region has the DNA TGCGCCAGCAGCTTGGTTGGCAGCTTGGATGGCTATGGCTACACCTTC. Translated, it gives CASSLVGSLDGYGYTF.